The 11 T cell receptor beta chains reported below all come from one sample, sequenced in a study of cytomegalovirus exposure and HLA in healthy donors. The PCR made use of 60 Vbeta and 13 Jbeta primers. Data came from immunoSEQ multiplex PCR; TCRdb stores just in-frame clones and leaves some out. Found here are around 120,000 clones, 60% to 75% of them singletons; the top ten hold roughly 10%. The sequenced sample was PBMCs. These receptors all come from a man aged 40-55 years in good health and CMV-seropositive.

The V gene is TRBV25-1, the J gene TRBJ2-3; D not certain. CDR1 MGHDK and CDR2 SYGVNS come from the germline V gene. Trimming removed 4 bases at V and 2 bases at J, with 7 bases between. The CDR3 runs 13 residues. The CDR3 DNA follows: TGTGCCAGCAGTGGTAGATTCACAGATACGCAGTATTTT. It encodes CASSGRFTDTQYF. Full variable domain (remainder filled in from reference TRBV25-1 and TRBJ2-3): EADIYQTPRYLVIGTGKKITLECSQTMGHDKMYWYQQDPGMELHLIHYSYGVNSTEKGDLSSESTVSRIRTEHFPLTLESARPSHTSQYLCASSGRFTDTQYFGPGTRLTVL.

This clone has a handful of counts. The chain couples TRBV5-1 to TRBJ2-1; 7 bases are a match to TRBD2. Looked up from germline, CDR1 is SGHRS and CDR2 is YFSETQ. The CDR3 spans 16 residues. The V and J ends lost 4 bases and 5 bases, in that order; junction bases with no gene match: 12. This CDR3 reads CASSPARTSLHNEQFF. The CDR3 coding sequence is TGCGCCAGCAGCCCGGCCCGGACTAGTCTCCACAATGAGCAGTTCTTC.

The chain couples TRBV6-1 to TRBJ1-2; 7 bases are shared with TRBD1. Trimming took 6 bases from V and 8 from J; bases not matched to a gene: 9. CDR3 length: 13 amino acids. CDR1 and CDR2 (germline): MNHNS, SASEGT. The CDR3 DNA follows: TGTGCCAGCAGGAGCCGGGACAGTGAGGGCTACACCTTC. It is translated as CASRSRDSEGYTF.

CDR3: CASSLDSQETQYF. The CDR3 DNA sequence: TGTGCCAGCAGCTTAGACAGCCAAGAGACCCAGTACTTC. V gene TRBV7-6 combines with J gene TRBJ2-5; D is ambiguous. Trimming stripped 1 base from V and 1 base from J, with 4 bases between. This CDR3 comprises 13 residues. The germline V gene encodes CDR1 SGHVS and CDR2 FNYEAQ. Full variable domain (outside the CDR3, taken from reference TRBV7-6 and TRBJ2-5): GAGVSQSPRYKVTKRGQDVALRCDPISGHVSLYWYRQALGQGPEFLTYFNYEAQQDKSGLPNDRFSAERPEGSISTLTIQRTEQRDSAMYRCASSLDSQETQYFGPGTRLLVL.

V is TRBV2 and J is TRBJ1-5; the match to TRBD1 covers 7 bases. The CDR3 loop spans 15 amino acids. V shed 4 bases, J shed 5 bases, and the junction held 8 bases outside the gene matches. Germline-derived CDR1 and CDR2 are SNHLY and FYNNEI. The CDR3 spells CASSAHRGGDQPQHF. Written as DNA, the CDR3 is TGTGCCAGCAGTGCCCACAGGGGAGGTGATCAGCCCCAGCATTTT. Together with reference TRBV2 and TRBJ1-5, the CDR3 gives the full variable domain: EPEVTQTPSHQVTQMGQEVILRCVPISNHLYFYWYRQILGQKVEFLVSFYNNEISEKSEIFDDQFSVERPDGSNFTLKIRSTKLEDSAMYFCASSAHRGGDQPQHFGDGTRLSIL.

The rearrangement uses TRBV14 and TRBJ2-5; 9 nucleotides match TRBD1. Germline values: CDR1 SGHDN, CDR2 FVKESK. V gave up 4 bases and J gave up 4 bases; unmatched junction bases: 7. This CDR3 has 15 amino acids. DNA for the CDR3: TGTGCCAGCAGCCTCCCCGGGACAGGGATAGAGACCCAGTACTTC. As protein: CASSLPGTGIETQYF.

The CDR3 loop reads CASSPTEGEGYGYTF. CDR3 nucleotide sequence: TGTGCCAGCTCACCCACGGAGGGGGAGGGCTATGGCTACACCTTC. The chain combines TRBV18 with TRBJ1-2; tentative D call: TRBD1 (6 bases). CDR1 KGHSH and CDR2 LQKENI come from the germline V gene. The length of the CDR3 is 15 residues. The V end was cut by 3 bases, the J end by 4 bases, with 15 bases between.

This clone was detected a few times. CDR3 in DNA: TGCGCCAGCAGCTTGGAATGGGGGGGTGACTATGGCTACACCTTC. This encodes CASSLEWGGDYGYTF. The chain has TRBV5-1 and TRBJ1-2, with a tentative D call TRBD1 (5 bases). V gave up 0 bases and J gave up 3 bases, with 12 bases separating them. Germline V gives CDR1 SGHRS, CDR2 YFSETQ. There are 15 residues in the CDR3.

The rearrangement joins TRBV11-2 to TRBJ2-2; D might be TRBD1 (5 bases). This CDR3 has 15 residues. Per germline, CDR1 SGHAT and CDR2 FQNNGV. With 2 bases removed from V and 4 bases from J, the gap between germline ends came to 11 bases. DNA of the CDR3: TGTGCCAGCAGCTTAAGGCAGGGTCTCACCGGGGAGCTGTTTTTT. Protein product: CASSLRQGLTGELFF. The variable domain in full, with the rest retrieved from reference TRBV11-2 and TRBJ2-2, is EAGVAQSPRYKIIEKRQSVAFWCNPISGHATLYWYQQILGQGPKLLIQFQNNGVVDDSQLPKDRFSAERLKGVDSTLKIQPAKLEDSAVYLCASSLRQGLTGELFFGEGSRLTVL.

The chain recombines TRBV5-1 with TRBJ2-7; D perhaps matches TRBD1 (7 bases). The V and J ends lost 1 base and 3 bases respectively, with 11 bases between them. Germline CDR1 and CDR2: SGHRS and YFSETQ. The CDR3 extends over 14 amino acids. The CDR3 DNA follows: TGCGCCAGCAGCTTGACGCAGGGGGGCTACGAGCAGTACTTC. The encoded protein is CASSLTQGGYEQYF. The full variable domain, its missing parts supplied by reference TRBV5-1 and TRBJ2-7, is KAGVTQTPRYLIKTRGQQVTLSCSPISGHRSVSWYQQTPGQGLQFLFEYFSETQRNKGNFPGRFSGRQFSNSRSEMNVSTLELGDSALYLCASSLTQGGYEQYFGPGTRLTVT.

The genes are TRBV7-3 and TRBJ2-3; the match to TRBD2 covers 12 bases. From germline, CDR1 is SGHTA and CDR2 FQGTGA. The J segment lost 0 bases and the V segment lost 4 bases, leaving 2 bases of the junction unmatched. The CDR3 loop spans 16 amino acids. CDR3: CASSSGTSGSTDTQYF. The CDR3 nucleotides are TGTGCCAGCAGCTCCGGGACTAGCGGGAGCACAGATACGCAGTATTTT.